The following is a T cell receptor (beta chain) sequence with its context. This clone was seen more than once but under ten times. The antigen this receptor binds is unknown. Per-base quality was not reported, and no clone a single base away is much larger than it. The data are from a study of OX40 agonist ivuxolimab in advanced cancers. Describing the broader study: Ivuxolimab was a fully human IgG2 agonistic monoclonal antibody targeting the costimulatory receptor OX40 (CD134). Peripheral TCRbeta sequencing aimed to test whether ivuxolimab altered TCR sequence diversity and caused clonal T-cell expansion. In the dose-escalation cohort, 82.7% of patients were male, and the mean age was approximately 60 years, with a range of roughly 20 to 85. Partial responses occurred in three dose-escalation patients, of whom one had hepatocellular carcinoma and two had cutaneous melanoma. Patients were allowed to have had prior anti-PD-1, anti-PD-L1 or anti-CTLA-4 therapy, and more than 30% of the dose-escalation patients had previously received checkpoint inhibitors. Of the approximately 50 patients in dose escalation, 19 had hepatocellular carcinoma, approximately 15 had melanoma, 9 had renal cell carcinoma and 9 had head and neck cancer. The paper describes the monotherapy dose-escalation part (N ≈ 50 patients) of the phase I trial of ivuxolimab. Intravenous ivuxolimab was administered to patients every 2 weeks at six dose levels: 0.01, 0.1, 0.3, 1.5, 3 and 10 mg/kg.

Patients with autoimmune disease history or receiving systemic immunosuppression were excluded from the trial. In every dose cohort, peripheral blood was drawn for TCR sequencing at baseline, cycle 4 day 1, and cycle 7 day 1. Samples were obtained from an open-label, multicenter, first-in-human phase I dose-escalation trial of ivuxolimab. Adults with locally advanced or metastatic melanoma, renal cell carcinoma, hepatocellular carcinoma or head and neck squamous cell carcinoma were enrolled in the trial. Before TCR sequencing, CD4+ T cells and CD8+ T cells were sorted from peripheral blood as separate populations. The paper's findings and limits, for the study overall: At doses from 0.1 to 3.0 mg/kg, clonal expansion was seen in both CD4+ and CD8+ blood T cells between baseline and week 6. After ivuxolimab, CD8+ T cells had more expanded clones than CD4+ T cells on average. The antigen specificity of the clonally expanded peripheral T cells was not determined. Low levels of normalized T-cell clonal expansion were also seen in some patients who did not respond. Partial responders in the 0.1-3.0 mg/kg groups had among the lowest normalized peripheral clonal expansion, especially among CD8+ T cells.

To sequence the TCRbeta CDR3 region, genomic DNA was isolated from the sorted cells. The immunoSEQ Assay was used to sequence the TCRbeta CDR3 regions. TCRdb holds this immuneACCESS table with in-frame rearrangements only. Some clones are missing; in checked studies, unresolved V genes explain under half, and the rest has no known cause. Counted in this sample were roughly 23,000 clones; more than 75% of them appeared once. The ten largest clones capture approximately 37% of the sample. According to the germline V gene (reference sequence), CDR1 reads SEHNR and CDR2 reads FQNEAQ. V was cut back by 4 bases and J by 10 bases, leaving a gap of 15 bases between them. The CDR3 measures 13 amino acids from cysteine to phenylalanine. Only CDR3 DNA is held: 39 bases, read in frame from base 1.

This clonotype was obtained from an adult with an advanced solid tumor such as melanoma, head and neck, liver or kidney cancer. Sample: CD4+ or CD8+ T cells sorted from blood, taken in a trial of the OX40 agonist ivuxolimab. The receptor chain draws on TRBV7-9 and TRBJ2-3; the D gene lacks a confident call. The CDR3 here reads CASSSPSLVAQYF. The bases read TGTGCCAGCAGCTCCCCGAGCTTGGTGGCGCAGTATTTT. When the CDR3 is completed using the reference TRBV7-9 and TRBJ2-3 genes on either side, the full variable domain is DTGVSQNPRHKITKRGQNVTFRCDPISEHNRLYWYRQTLGQGPEFLTYFQNEAQLEKSRLLSDRFSAERPKGSFSTLEIQRTEQGDSAMYLCASSSPSLVAQYFGPGTRLTVL.